This note documents a single TCR beta chain sequence. This sample is drawn from a study of blood T cell repertoires in COVID-19. Overall study: Sites in the United States, Italy and Spain provided acute and convalescent COVID-19 samples. Nucleic acid was either cDNA or gDNA, and it came from T cells, B-cell-depleted T cells, or PBMCs.

Per the study methods: Counts of nucleated cells, estimated from reference gene primer amplification, were obtained. Measured with immunoSEQ multiplex PCR; TCRdb has only the in-frame clones, and not every one. The V and J calls and clone size are taken from that table; D and trimming were inferred from the DNA. The sample has approximately 100,000 clones, 80% to 90% seen once. The sample comprised peripheral blood. The TCR comes from a woman aged 80 or older with acute or convalescent COVID-19.

CDR3 DNA sequence: TGTGCCAGTAGCGGGACAGGGGCTAATGAAAAACTGTTTTTT. Protein: CASSGTGANEKLFF. This chain uses TRBV19 with TRBJ1-4; 10 bases align to TRBD1. Germline trimming cut 6 bases from V and 3 bases from J; bases unmatched to any gene: 1. Germline V gene lookup returns CDR1 LNHDA and CDR2 SQIVND (reference sequence). This CDR3 has 14 amino acids.